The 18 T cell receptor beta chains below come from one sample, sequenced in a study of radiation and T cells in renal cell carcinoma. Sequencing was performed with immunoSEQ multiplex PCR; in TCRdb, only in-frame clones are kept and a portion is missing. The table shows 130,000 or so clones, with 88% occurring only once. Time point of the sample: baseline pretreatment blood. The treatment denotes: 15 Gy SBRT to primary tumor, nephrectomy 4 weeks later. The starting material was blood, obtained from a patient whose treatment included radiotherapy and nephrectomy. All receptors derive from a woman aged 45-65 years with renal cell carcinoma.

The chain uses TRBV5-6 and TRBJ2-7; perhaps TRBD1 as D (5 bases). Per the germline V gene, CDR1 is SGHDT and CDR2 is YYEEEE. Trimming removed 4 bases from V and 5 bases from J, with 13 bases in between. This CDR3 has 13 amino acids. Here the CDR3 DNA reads TGTGCCAGCAGCCCCCAGGGTTACCACGAGCAGTACTTC. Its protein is CASSPQGYHEQYF.

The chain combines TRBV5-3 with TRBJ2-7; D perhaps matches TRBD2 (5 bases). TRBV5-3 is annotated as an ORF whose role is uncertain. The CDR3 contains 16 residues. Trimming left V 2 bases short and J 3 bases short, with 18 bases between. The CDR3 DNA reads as TGTGCCAGAAGCTTTACCCCCAAGGACGGGAACTACGAGCAGTACTTC. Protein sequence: CARSFTPKDGNYEQYF.

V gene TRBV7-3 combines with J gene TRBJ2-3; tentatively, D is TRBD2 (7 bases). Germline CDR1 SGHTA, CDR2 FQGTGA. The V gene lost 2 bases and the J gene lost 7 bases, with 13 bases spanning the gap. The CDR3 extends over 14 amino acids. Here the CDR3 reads CASSLAGAGNTQYF. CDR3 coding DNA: TGTGCCAGCAGCTTAGCGGGGGCCGGGAATACGCAGTATTTT.

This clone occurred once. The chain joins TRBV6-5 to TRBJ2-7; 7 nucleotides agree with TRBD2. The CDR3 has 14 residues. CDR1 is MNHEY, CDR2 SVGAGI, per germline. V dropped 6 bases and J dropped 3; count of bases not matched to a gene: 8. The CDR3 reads CASRPAGVSYEQYF. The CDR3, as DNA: TGTGCCAGCAGACCCGCGGGGGTGAGCTACGAGCAGTACTTC.

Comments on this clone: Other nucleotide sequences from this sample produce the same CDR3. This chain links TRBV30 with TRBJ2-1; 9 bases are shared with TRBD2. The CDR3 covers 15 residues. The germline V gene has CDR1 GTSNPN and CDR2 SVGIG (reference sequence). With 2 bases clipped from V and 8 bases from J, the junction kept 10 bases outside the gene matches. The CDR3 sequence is CAWSNGLAGWDEQFF. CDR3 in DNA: TGTGCCTGGAGTAACGGGCTAGCGGGATGGGATGAGCAGTTCTTC.

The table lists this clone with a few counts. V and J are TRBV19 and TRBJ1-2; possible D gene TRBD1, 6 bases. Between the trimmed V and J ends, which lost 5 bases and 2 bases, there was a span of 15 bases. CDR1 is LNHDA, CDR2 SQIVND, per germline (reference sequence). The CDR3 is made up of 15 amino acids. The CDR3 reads CASSSPTGTNYGYTF. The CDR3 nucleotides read TGTGCCAGTAGTTCGCCGACAGGCACCAACTATGGCTACACCTTC.

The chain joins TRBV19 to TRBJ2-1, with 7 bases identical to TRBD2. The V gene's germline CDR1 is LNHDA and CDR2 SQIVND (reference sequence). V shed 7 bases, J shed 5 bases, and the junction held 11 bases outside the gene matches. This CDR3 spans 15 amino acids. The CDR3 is CASTLGTNGHNEQFF. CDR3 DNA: TGTGCCAGTACCCTCGGGACTAATGGCCACAATGAGCAGTTCTTC.

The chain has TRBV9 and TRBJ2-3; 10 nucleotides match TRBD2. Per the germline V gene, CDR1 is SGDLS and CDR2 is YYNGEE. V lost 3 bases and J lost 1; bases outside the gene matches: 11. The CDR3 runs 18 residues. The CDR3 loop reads CASSASSGGLLGTDTQYF. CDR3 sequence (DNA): TGTGCCAGCAGCGCCTCTAGCGGGGGCCTTCTCGGCACAGATACGCAGTATTTT.

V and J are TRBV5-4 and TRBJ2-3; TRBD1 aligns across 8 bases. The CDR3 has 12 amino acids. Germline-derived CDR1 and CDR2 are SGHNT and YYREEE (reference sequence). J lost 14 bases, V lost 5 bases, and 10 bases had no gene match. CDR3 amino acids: CASSYGQGGPYF. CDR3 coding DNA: TGTGCCAGCAGTTATGGACAGGGAGGTCCGTATTTT. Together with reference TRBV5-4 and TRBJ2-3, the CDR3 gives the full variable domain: ETGVTQSPTHLIKTRGQQVTLRCSSQSGHNTVSWYQQALGQGPQFIFQYYREEENGRGNFPPRFSGLQFPNYSSELNVNALELDDSALYLCASSYGQGGPYFGPGTRLTVL.

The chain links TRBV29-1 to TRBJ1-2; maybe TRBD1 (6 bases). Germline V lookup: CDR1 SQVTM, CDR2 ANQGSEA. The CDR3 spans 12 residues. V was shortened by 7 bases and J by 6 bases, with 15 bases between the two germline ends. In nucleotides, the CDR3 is TGCAGCGGATTACTTCACAGGGATGGCTACACCTTC. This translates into CSGLLHRDGYTF.

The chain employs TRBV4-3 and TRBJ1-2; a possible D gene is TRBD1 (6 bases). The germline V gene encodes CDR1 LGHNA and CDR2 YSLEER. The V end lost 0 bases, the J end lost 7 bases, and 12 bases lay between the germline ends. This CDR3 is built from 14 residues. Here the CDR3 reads CASSQDGTRGGYTF. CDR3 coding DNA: TGCGCCAGCAGCCAAGATGGGACACGCGGTGGCTACACCTTC.

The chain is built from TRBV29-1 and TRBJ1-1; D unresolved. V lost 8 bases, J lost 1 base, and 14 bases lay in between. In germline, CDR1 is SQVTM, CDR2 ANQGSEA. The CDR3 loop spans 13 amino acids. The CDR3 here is CSTSTGPNTEAFF. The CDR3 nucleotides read TGCAGCACCTCAACCGGGCCGAACACTGAAGCTTTCTTT.

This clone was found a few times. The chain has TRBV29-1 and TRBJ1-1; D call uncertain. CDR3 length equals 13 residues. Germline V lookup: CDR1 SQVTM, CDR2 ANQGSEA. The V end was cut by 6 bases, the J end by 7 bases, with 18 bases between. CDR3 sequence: CSVGPGRRIEAFF. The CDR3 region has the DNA TGCAGCGTCGGTCCCGGGAGACGCATTGAAGCTTTCTTT.

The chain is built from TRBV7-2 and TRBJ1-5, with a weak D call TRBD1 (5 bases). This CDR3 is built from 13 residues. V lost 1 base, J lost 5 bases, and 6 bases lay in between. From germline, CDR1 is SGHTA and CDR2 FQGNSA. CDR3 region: CASSLGGDQPQHF. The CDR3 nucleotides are TGTGCCAGCAGCTTAGGGGGGGATCAGCCCCAGCATTTT.

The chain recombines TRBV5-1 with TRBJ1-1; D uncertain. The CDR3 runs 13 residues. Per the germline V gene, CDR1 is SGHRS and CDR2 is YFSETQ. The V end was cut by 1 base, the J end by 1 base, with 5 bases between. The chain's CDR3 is CASSLISNTEAFF. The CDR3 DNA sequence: TGCGCCAGCAGCTTGATTTCGAACACTGAAGCTTTCTTT.

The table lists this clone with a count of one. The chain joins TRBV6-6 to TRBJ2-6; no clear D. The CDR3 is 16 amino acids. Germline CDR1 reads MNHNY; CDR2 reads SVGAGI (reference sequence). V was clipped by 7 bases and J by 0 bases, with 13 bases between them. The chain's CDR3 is CASIPLPGSGANVLTF. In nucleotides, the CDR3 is TGTGCCAGCATTCCTCTACCGGGCTCTGGGGCCAACGTCCTGACTTTC.

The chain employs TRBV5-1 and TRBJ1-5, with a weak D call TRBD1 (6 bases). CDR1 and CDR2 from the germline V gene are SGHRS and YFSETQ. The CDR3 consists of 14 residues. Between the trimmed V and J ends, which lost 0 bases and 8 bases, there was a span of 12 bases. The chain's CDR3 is CASSLGGGQEPQHF. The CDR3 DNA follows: TGCGCCAGCAGCTTGGGCGGGGGGCAGGAGCCCCAGCATTTT.

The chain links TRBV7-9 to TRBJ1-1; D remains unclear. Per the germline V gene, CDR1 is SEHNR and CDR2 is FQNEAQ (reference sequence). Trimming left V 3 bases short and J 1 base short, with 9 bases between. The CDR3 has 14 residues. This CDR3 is CASSFGEPNTEAFF. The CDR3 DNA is TGTGCCAGCAGCTTTGGGGAACCGAACACTGAAGCTTTCTTT.